These T cell receptor beta chains were read from a single sample in a study of CD8+ T cells in alopecia areata. The data were produced by immunoSEQ multiplex PCR, yet TCRdb's version contains in-frame clones alone and is incomplete. The sample has roughly 120,000 clones; 50% to 75% are singletons. The material sequenced was CD8+ T cells sorted from blood, taken at week 24, from a patient treated with tofacitinib. These receptors were obtained from a human donor with alopecia areata. The CDR3 runs from the conserved cysteine through the conserved F or W. A D gene is named only where the DNA matches it firmly. Clone size, where shown, is once, few, many, or a class for clones that have expanded.

once	TRBJ1-5	TRBV11-2	.	CASSLAYGEGPQHF	TGTGCCAGCAGCTTAGCGTATGGCGAGGGGCCCCAGCATTTT
.	TRBJ1-4	TRBV4-3	TRBD1	CASSQEWQGALREKLFF	TGCGCCAGCAGCCAAGAATGGCAGGGGGCGCTTCGTGAAAAACTGTTTTTT
.	TRBJ2-7	TRBV7-6	.	CASSLDHSAAADKQYF	TGTGCCAGCAGCTTAGATCACTCGGCAGCCGCAGACAAGCAGTACTTC
.	TRBJ1-2	TRBV19	TRBD1	CASRLGTGYGYTF	TGTGCCAGTAGGCTCGGGACAGGGTATGGCTACACCTTC
few	TRBJ2-7	TRBV4-2	.	CASSEFRDSYEQYF	TGTGCCAGCAGCGAATTCCGGGACTCCTACGAGCAGTACTTC
few	TRBJ2-3	TRBV13	TRBD1	CASSTTGGLGTDTQYF	TGTGCCAGCAGCACGACAGGGGGCTTGGGCACAGATACGCAGTATTTT
.	TRBJ1-4	TRBV13	.	CASSLSVASEKLFF	TGTGCCAGCAGCTTAAGTGTGGCGAGTGAAAAACTGTTTTTT
.	TRBJ1-1	TRBV29-1	.	CSDAANTEAFF	TGCAGCGATGCCGCGAACACTGAAGCTTTCTTT
.	TRBJ1-4	TRBV6-6	.	CASMARANEKLFF	TGTGCCAGCATGGCCCGGGCTAATGAAAAACTGTTTTTT
.	TRBJ2-7	TRBV29-1	.	CSVEGLEGTVYEQYF	TGCAGCGTTGAGGGCTTAGAGGGGACCGTGTACGAGCAGTACTTC
.	TRBJ2-7	TRBV10-3	.	CAISEGRTYEQYF	TGTGCCATCAGTGAGGGCAGAACCTACGAGCAGTACTTC
.	TRBJ2-1	TRBV2	.	CASSGAVSYNEQFF	TGTGCCAGCAGTGGGGCAGTTTCCTACAATGAGCAGTTCTTC
.	TRBJ1-2	TRBV27	.	CASSLTGSSYGYTF	TGTGCCAGCAGTTTAACAGGATCCTCCTATGGCTACACCTTC
few	TRBJ1-1	TRBV13	.	CASSLLITEAFF	TGTGCCAGCAGCTTGCTGATAACTGAAGCTTTCTTT
few	TRBJ2-2	TRBV6-4	.	CASSDSGTAGELFF	TGTGCCAGCAGTGACTCGGGGACGGCCGGGGAGCTGTTTTTT
.	TRBJ2-3	TRBV6-5	.	CASSYGGFTDTQYF	TGTGCCAGCAGTTACGGGGGGTTCACAGATACGCAGTATTTT